Listed below are T cell receptor beta chains from one sample, sequenced in a study of primary melanoma T cells and metastatic recurrence. Using immunoSEQ multiplex PCR, the repertoire was profiled, and TCRdb retains in-frame clones only, with some absent. The top ten clones hold roughly an eighth of a sample with 200 to 250 clones, around nine tenths of them seen once. Sequencing was performed on melanoma tumor tissue. All receptors come from a human donor with melanoma. The CDR3 runs from the conserved cysteine through the conserved F or W. Each record gives: J gene, V gene, CDR3 protein.

>TRBJ1-1|TRBV11-3
CASSLVAGGTEAFF
>TRBJ1-1|TRBV6-8
CASSGDRATEAFF
>TRBJ2-5|TRBV30
CAWSVRQSGETQYF
>TRBJ1-1|TRBV19
CASTILGTGNTEAFF
>TRBJ2-7|TRBV6-8
CASGTASYEQYF
>TRBJ2-7|TRBV11-3
CASSPAVNSYEQYF
>TRBJ2-7|TRBV7-6
CVSSSDLYDRLFSYEQYF
>TRBJ2-7|TRBV11-3
CASSLGYDSYEQYF
>TRBJ1-1|TRBV11-3
CASSLETAKYTEAFF
>TRBJ1-3|TRBV11-3
CASRPGNSGNTIYF
>TRBJ1-2|TRBV30
CAWSVQVIGYTF
>TRBJ1-6|TRBV30
CASPGATTNSPLHF
>TRBJ1-4|TRBV14
CASSETQGAGEKLFF
>TRBJ2-5|TRBV6-8
CASSYGHNQETQYF
>TRBJ2-7|TRBV5-1
CASSSQTGPYEQYF
>TRBJ2-5|TRBV30
CAWSVRGVETQYF
>TRBJ1-4|TRBV11-3
CASSADRGWEKLFF
>TRBJ2-7|TRBV11-3
CASSFSPGETYEQYF
>TRBJ2-3|TRBV6-8
CASSDQGFDTQYF
>TRBJ1-1|TRBV14
CASSQEVGRGGSNTEAFF
>TRBJ1-5|TRBV19
CASSISSGPGQPQHF
>TRBJ2-1|TRBV6-8
CASKPGDVHEQFF
>TRBJ2-7|TRBV9
CASSVVSGSYEQYF
>TRBJ2-3|TRBV7-6
CASSLGRGVAASTDTQYF
>TRBJ1-5|TRBV12-5
CASGGSTGFQQPQHF
>TRBJ2-3|TRBV1
CASSQDAGGGEDTQYF
>TRBJ1-2|TRBV1
CTSSGVRKTYGYTF